The entry below gives a single T cell receptor (beta chain) sequence along with its context. Assay used: immunoSEQ multiplex PCR; TCRdb lists only in-frame clones, some missing. The repertoire holds some 110,000 clones, with 70% to 90% as singletons. The donors were part of the validation cohort of roughly 110 subjects. That cohort was separate from the first cohort, which comprised some 670 subjects. The entry originates in a study of cytomegalovirus exposure and HLA in healthy donors. Looked up from germline, CDR1 is GTSNPN and CDR2 is SVGIG (reference sequence). Trimming pared 0 bases from V and 3 bases from J, leaving 13 bases between. CDR3 length equals 15 residues.

The sequence came from a man aged 18 to 35 in good health and CMV-seronegative. Input material: PBMCs. The chain uses TRBV30 and TRBJ2-3, with D perhaps TRBD2 (6 bases). The CDR3 nucleotides read TGTGCCTGGAGTGTTGGCGGGGTGATGACAGATACGCAGTATTTT. Encoded protein: CAWSVGGVMTDTQYF.